The subject of this entry is one TCR beta chain. The data were obtained in a study of beta chain features in type 1 diabetes. Sequenced material consisted of expressed TCRB transcripts (all of the isolated RNA was reverse transcribed). The data were produced by immunoSEQ multiplex PCR, yet TCRdb's version contains in-frame clones alone and is incomplete. The table includes hundreds of thousands of clones, roughly 30% detected once. This CDR3 has 15 amino acids. Germline V gives CDR1 SGHVS, CDR2 FNYEAQ. Trimming took 1 base from V and 4 from J; bases not matched to a gene: 4. Sequencing input: naive CD4+ T cells from blood. The rearrangement uses TRBV7-6 and TRBJ2-5; 9 bases are shared with TRBD1. The origin of this receptor is a young man in good health. The CDR3 coding sequence is TGTGCCAGCAGCTTAGGACAGGGGGTAGGAGAGACCCAGTACTTC. It is translated as CASSLGQGVGETQYF.